This entry features one T cell receptor (beta chain) sequence. Only in-frame clones appear in the TCRdb table, and some are missing; sequencing was by immunoSEQ multiplex PCR. The data contain tens of thousands of clones, approximately 86% of them singletons. This sample was included in a study of T cell changes during pregnancy in multiple sclerosis. The material sequenced was CD4+ T cells from peripheral blood mononuclear cells, taken in the second trimester of pregnancy. The source is a female donor in good health, enrolled as a control in a pregnancy study.

CDR3 residues: CASSAGWVGSETGTSGGLTYEQYF. In DNA form, the CDR3 reads TGTGCCAGCAGTGCAGGGTGGGTTGGTTCTGAGACCGGGACTAGCGGGGGGCTTACCTACGAGCAGTACTTC. The rearrangement uses TRBV2 and TRBJ2-7; 15 bases are shared with TRBD2. Germline V gene data show CDR1 as SNHLY and CDR2 as FYNNEI. Unmatched junction bases numbered 27, after V lost 4 bases and J lost 2 bases. This CDR3 has 24 residues. Full variable domain (remainder filled in from reference TRBV2 and TRBJ2-7): EPEVTQTPSHQVTQMGQEVILRCVPISNHLYFYWYRQILGQKVEFLVSFYNNEISEKSEIFDDQFSVERPDGSNFTLKIRSTKLEDSAMYFCASSAGWVGSETGTSGGLTYEQYFGPGTRLTVT.